These 15 T cell receptor beta chains share one sample of origin, sequenced in a study of shared clonotypes between healthy human individuals. Naive CD8 cells lacked CD45RO and underwent positive selection for CCR7, leaving out terminally differentiated effector memory CD45RA+ cells. Sequencing was performed with immunoSEQ multiplex PCR; in TCRdb, only in-frame clones are kept and a portion is missing. Of under 850,000 clones listed, almost 95% are singletons. The source material was naive CD8+ T cells sorted from blood. The receptors here all came from a man in his thirties or forties in good health.

V is TRBV15 and J is TRBJ2-7; a weak D match, TRBD2 (5 bases). Trimming left V 4 bases short and J 5 bases short, with 18 bases between. Per germline, CDR1 LNHNV and CDR2 YYDKDF (reference sequence). The CDR3 is made up of 15 amino acids. For the CDR3, the DNA is TGTGCCACCAGCAAAGAGGGAGAAGGGAGTAACGAGCAGTACTTC. Translated, it gives CATSKEGEGSNEQYF.

The V and J genes are TRBV5-1 and TRBJ2-1; TRBD2 agrees at 7 bases. The CDR3 has 18 residues. J lost 1 base, V lost 0 bases, and 10 bases had no gene match. CDR1 is SGHRS, CDR2 YFSETQ, per germline. The CDR3 region is CASSLAGGRPISYNEQFF. The CDR3 coding sequence is TGCGCCAGCAGCTTGGCGGGCGGGAGACCCATTTCCTACAATGAGCAGTTCTTC.

The V call is TRBV6-4, the J call TRBJ2-1, with unresolved D. Germline values: CDR1 MRHNA, CDR2 SNTAGT. This CDR3 region has 15 residues. V lost 0 bases to trimming and J lost 6 bases, with 12 bases between them. CDR3 amino acids: CASSDSGVGFNEQFF. DNA of the CDR3: TGTGCCAGCAGTGACTCAGGAGTCGGGTTCAATGAGCAGTTCTTC.

The rearrangement uses TRBV6-5 and TRBJ2-5; tentative D call: TRBD1 (6 bases). The V end lost 8 bases, the J end lost 0 bases, and 13 bases lay between the germline ends. The CDR3 covers 14 residues. Germline CDR1 reads MNHEY; CDR2 reads SVGAGI. The CDR3 DNA is TGTGCCAGCGGACAGCGACCGTACCAAGAGACCCAGTACTTC. Translating gives CASGQRPYQETQYF.

V is TRBV5-1 and J is TRBJ2-7; TRBD2 aligns across 10 bases. V lost 2 bases and J lost 1; bases outside the gene matches: 3. Per germline, CDR1 SGHRS and CDR2 YFSETQ. The CDR3 extends over 15 amino acids. The CDR3 region is CASSFAAGGSYEQYF. CDR3 bases: TGCGCCAGCAGCTTTGCAGCGGGAGGGTCCTACGAGCAGTACTTC.

Only one count was recorded for this clone. J is TRBJ2-7 and V is TRBV10-3, with D maybe TRBD1 (5 bases). This CDR3 region has 16 residues. CDR1 is ENHRY and CDR2 is SYGVKD in the germline V gene. The V and J ends lost 0 bases and 0 bases respectively, with 12 bases between them. CDR3 sequence reads: CAISESGSTVSYEQYF. The CDR3 bases are TGTGCCATCAGTGAGTCAGGGTCGACAGTCTCCTACGAGCAGTACTTC.

The chain uses TRBV5-4 and TRBJ2-7; tentative D call: TRBD2 (6 bases). Trimming took off 4 bases at V and 7 bases at J, with 9 bases between the two ends. The CDR3 length is 11 residues. Germline assignment: CDR1 SGHNT and CDR2 YYREEE (reference sequence). Here the CDR3 DNA reads TGTGCCAGCAGCATCGGACTAGAGCAGTACTTC. Protein sequence: CASSIGLEQYF. Supplemented by reference TRBV5-4 and TRBJ2-7, the full variable domain reads ETGVTQSPTHLIKTRGQQVTLRCSSQSGHNTVSWYQQALGQGPQFIFQYYREEENGRGNFPPRFSGLQFPNYSSELNVNALELDDSALYLCASSIGLEQYFGPGTRLTVT.

The J gene is TRBJ2-3, the V gene TRBV7-6; a possible D gene is TRBD2 (6 bases). This CDR3 is 16 amino acids long. Germline CDR1 SGHVS, CDR2 FNYEAQ. V lost 3 bases, J lost 2 bases, and 15 bases lay in between. CDR3 in DNA: TGTGCCAGCAGCTTGGGGGAGGCGGGATCCACAGATACGCAGTATTTT. Protein product: CASSLGEAGSTDTQYF.

This chain uses TRBV15 with TRBJ2-3, with 9 bases lining up with TRBD2. The germline V gene has CDR1 LNHNV and CDR2 YYDKDF (reference sequence). This CDR3 is 18 amino acids long. The V gene end was trimmed by 2 bases and the J gene end by 3 bases; junction bases not matched to a gene: 12. The CDR3 region is CATSRIWVAGEETDTQYF. The DNA for the CDR3 is TGTGCCACCAGCAGAATATGGGTAGCGGGAGAGGAAACAGATACGCAGTATTTT.

V is TRBV6-5 and J is TRBJ1-4; D is undetermined. V lost 0 bases and J lost 12, with 11 bases in between. Germline-derived CDR1 and CDR2 are MNHEY and SVGAGI. This CDR3 comprises 13 residues. CDR3 amino acids: CASSYSMGRELFF. The CDR3 region has the DNA TGTGCCAGCAGTTACTCGATGGGTCGGGAACTGTTTTTT.

J is TRBJ2-3 and V is TRBV18, with TRBD2 matching over 7 bases. V lost 5 bases and J lost 2; bases outside the gene matches: 7. Germline V gene lookup returns CDR1 KGHSH and CDR2 LQKENI. This CDR3 comprises 15 residues. CDR3 DNA: TGTGCCAGCTCATGGGAGGGCCAGCACACAGATACGCAGTATTTT. It encodes CASSWEGQHTDTQYF.

The chain recombines TRBV7-8 with TRBJ2-7; 8 nucleotides match TRBD2. After removal of 1 base from V and 3 bases from J, the junction contained 2 bases not matched to a gene. The CDR3 contains 14 residues. From germline, CDR1 is SGHVS and CDR2 FQNEAQ. The CDR3 nucleotides are TGTGCCAGCAGCTTAGTCGGGGGGGGCTACGAGCAGTACTTC. Amino acids: CASSLVGGGYEQYF.

Comment on this clone: The same CDR3 arises from other DNA sequences in this sample as well. This chain joins TRBV6-5 and TRBJ1-5; D is undetermined. CDR1 MNHEY and CDR2 SVGAGI come from the germline V gene. The CDR3 has 13 residues. V lost 2 bases, J lost 3 bases, and 5 bases lay in between. The chain's CDR3 is CASSYSNNQPQHF. CDR3 nucleotide sequence: TGTGCCAGCAGTTACAGTAACAATCAGCCCCAGCATTTT.

The rearrangement uses TRBV5-4 and TRBJ2-7, with TRBD1 matching 7 bases. Germline CDR1 and CDR2: SGHNT and YYREEE (reference sequence). The CDR3 totals 15 residues. Trimming took 4 bases from V and 2 from J; bases not matched to a gene: 9. The CDR3 spells CASSQLPGTAYEQYF. As DNA, the CDR3 is TGTGCCAGCAGCCAACTACCCGGGACAGCCTACGAGCAGTACTTC.

The CDR3 DNA is TGTGCCAGCAGCCGGGAGGGGTTTGAGCAGTTCTTC. This codes for CASSREGFEQFF. The chain couples TRBV5-6 to TRBJ2-1; TRBD2 aligns across 8 bases. The V gene's germline CDR1 is SGHDT and CDR2 YYEEEE. Unmatched junction bases numbered 3, after V lost 4 bases and J lost 9 bases. The CDR3 totals 12 residues.